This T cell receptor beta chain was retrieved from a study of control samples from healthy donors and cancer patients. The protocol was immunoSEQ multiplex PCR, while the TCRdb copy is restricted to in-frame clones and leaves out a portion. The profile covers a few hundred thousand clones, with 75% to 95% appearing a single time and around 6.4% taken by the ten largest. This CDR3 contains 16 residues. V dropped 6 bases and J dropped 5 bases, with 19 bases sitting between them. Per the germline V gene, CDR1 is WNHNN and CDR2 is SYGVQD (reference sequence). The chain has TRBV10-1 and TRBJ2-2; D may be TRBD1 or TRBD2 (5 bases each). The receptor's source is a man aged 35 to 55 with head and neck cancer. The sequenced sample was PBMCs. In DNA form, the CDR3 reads TGCGCCAGCAGCGGGACCGAGCTCCTTGGGACCGGGGAGCTGTTTTTT. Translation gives CASSGTELLGTGELFF.